This record looks at one TCR beta chain sequence and its context. Sequenced by immunoSEQ multiplex PCR; TCRdb stores in-frame clones only, minus some. The sample lists roughly 2,000,000 clones, about 94% occurring once. The data are from a study of shared clonotypes between healthy human individuals. It was CD45RO-negative cells, positively selected for CCR7, that made up naive CD8 cells, with terminally differentiated effector memory CD45RA+ cells excluded. Study donors comprised healthy, HIV-negative adults devoid of recent acute infection or vaccination. The CDR3 runs 15 residues. Per the germline V gene, CDR1 is MNHEY and CDR2 is SVGAGI. Trimming shortened V by 6 bases and J by 3 bases, and 14 bases separated the two germline ends.

The source of this sequence is a man aged 18 to 30 in good health. The sample comprised naive CD8+ T cells sorted from blood. The genes are TRBV6-5 and TRBJ1-4; a possible D gene is TRBD1 (6 bases). CDR3 sequence: CASSHQGQPNEKLFF. In DNA form, the CDR3 reads TGTGCCAGCAGCCATCAGGGGCAACCTAATGAAAAACTGTTTTTT.